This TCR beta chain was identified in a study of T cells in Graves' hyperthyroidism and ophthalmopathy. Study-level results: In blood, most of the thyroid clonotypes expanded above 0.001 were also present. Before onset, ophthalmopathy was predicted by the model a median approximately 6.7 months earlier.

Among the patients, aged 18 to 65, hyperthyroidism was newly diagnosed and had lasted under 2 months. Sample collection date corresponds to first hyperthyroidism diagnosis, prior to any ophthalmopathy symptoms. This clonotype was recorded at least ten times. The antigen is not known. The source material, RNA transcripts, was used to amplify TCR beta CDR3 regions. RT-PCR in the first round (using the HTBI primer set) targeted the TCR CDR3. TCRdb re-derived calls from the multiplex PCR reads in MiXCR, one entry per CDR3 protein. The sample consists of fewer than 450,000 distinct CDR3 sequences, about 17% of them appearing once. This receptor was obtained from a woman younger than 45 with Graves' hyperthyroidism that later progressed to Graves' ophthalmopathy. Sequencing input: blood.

CDR3 nucleotide sequence: TGTGCCAGCAGCCTAGCGGGAGGAGGGAATGAGCAGTTCTTC. It specifies CASSLAGGGNEQFF. The chain recombines TRBV12-3 or TRBV12-4 with TRBJ2-1; 11 bases map to TRBD2. The CDR3 sequence is 14 residues long. The J segment lost 7 bases and the V segment lost 6 bases, leaving 5 bases of the junction unmatched.